Each of the 2 T cell receptor beta chains below was sequenced from the same sample in a study of T cells in narcolepsy. Repertoires were generated with immunoSEQ multiplex PCR, while TCRdb's copy carries only in-frame clones and drops some. The sample records about 40,000 clones, approximately 89% being singletons. The material sequenced was CD45RA- memory CD4+ T cells from PBMCs. Receptors were obtained from a human donor with narcolepsy.

The chain joins TRBV6-5 to TRBJ1-2; the D is unclear. V was clipped by 4 bases and J by 8 bases, with 11 bases between them. Germline V gene data show CDR1 as MNHEY and CDR2 as SVGAGI. The CDR3 has 12 residues. The CDR3 reads CASSSYREGYTF. Here the CDR3 DNA reads TGTGCCAGCAGTTCCTATCGGGAGGGCTACACCTTC.

This chain uses TRBV19 with TRBJ1-5; the match to TRBD1 covers 8 bases. V lost 6 bases, J lost 1 base, and 11 bases stayed unmatched. CDR1 is LNHDA, CDR2 SQIVND, per germline (reference sequence). The CDR3 has 17 residues. The CDR3 loop reads CASRRRGQARSNQPQHF. DNA for the CDR3: TGTGCCAGTAGACGCCGGGGACAGGCTCGGAGCAATCAGCCCCAGCATTTT.